These 5 T cell receptor beta chains share one sample of origin, sequenced in a study of early T cells in non-severe SARS-CoV-2 infection. MiXCR was run by TCRdb on the 5' RACE reads, yielding one entry per CDR3 protein. The data contain about 79,000 distinct CDR3 sequences, about 11% of them seen just once; the ten biggest clones take up about 4.8%. Input material: whole blood. The source of these receptors is an adult who was a healthcare worker with PCR-confirmed SARS-CoV-2 infection or an uninfected control (not recorded which).

The rearrangement uses TRBV29-1 and TRBJ2-7; the D gene is possibly TRBD1 (6 bases). CDR1 and CDR2 (germline): SQVTM, ANQGSEA. V lost 4 bases to trimming and J lost 6 bases, with 13 bases between them. The CDR3 covers 12 residues. CDR3: CSVAAGESEQYF. DNA for the CDR3: TGCAGCGTTGCGGCAGGGGAAAGCGAGCAGTACTTC.

Regarding this clonotype: A read error may explain this, as a much larger clone is one base away. V gene TRBV9 combines with J gene TRBJ2-3, with D possibly TRBD1 on 8 matching bases. Germline loops: CDR1 SGDLS, CDR2 YYNGEE. The CDR3 is 14 residues long. V shed 3 bases and J shed 5 bases, with 13 bases lying between them. The CDR3 reads CASSAQGGRDTQYF. The CDR3 DNA sequence: TGTGCCAGCAGCGCACAGGGGGGGCGAGATACGCAGTATTTT.

This clonotype was detected many times. The chain joins TRBV4-3 to TRBJ2-7; 14 nucleotides align to TRBD2. This CDR3 region has 15 residues. With V trimmed by 4 bases and J by 3 bases, 2 bases remained unmatched. Germline V CDR1 and CDR2: LGHNA, YSLEER. The CDR3 loop reads CASSLGTSGGYEQYF. The CDR3 DNA follows: TGCGCCAGCAGCCTCGGGACTAGCGGGGGCTACGAGCAGTACTTC.

This clonotype showed up many times. The rearrangement uses TRBV5-6 and TRBJ2-1, with a possible D match to TRBD2 (6 bases). The ends were cut back, 0 bases at V and 5 bases at J, with 15 bases in the middle. Per the germline V gene, CDR1 is SGHDT and CDR2 is YYEEEE. The CDR3 is 16 amino acids. CDR3 amino acids: CASSLAYTGENNEQFF. The DNA of the CDR3 is TGTGCCAGCAGCTTGGCGTACACGGGGGAAAACAATGAGCAGTTCTTC.

This clonotype was seen ten or more times. V gene TRBV6-1 combines with J gene TRBJ2-7, with no clear D. Trimming cost V 3 bases and J 1 base, with 4 bases left between them. The CDR3 loop spans 12 amino acids. From germline, CDR1 is MNHNS and CDR2 SASEGT. This chain's CDR3 is CASSDSSYEQYF. The CDR3 DNA sequence: TGTGCCAGCAGTGACAGTTCCTACGAGCAGTACTTC.